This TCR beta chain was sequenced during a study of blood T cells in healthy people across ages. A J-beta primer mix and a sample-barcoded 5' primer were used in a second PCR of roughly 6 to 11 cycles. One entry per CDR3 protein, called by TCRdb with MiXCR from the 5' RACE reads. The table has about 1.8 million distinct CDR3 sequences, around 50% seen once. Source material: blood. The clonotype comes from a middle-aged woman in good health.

The CDR3 loop reads CASRGGSLNHGYTF. DNA of the CDR3: TGTGCCAGCAGAGGAGGGTCCCTTAATCATGGCTACACCTTC. This chain joins TRBV28 and TRBJ1-2; unclear D gene. The V gene lost 6 bases and the J gene lost 6 bases, with 17 bases spanning the gap. The CDR3 totals 14 residues. The germline V gene encodes CDR1 MDHEN and CDR2 SYDVKM.